The clone carrying this T cell receptor beta chain was found once. The antigen remains undetermined. These data are taken from a study of OX40 agonist ivuxolimab in advanced cancers. Assay used: immunoSEQ multiplex PCR; TCRdb lists only in-frame clones, some missing. The sample shows about 31,000 clones, 88% of them seen only once. V gave up 1 base and J gave up 4 bases, with 10 bases separating them. CDR3 length: 14 amino acids. Per the germline V gene, CDR1 is MNHEY and CDR2 is SMNVEV (reference sequence). Study-wide results and caveats: The CD4+ and CD8+ T cells in the blood had expanded clonally by week 6 at 0.1 to 3.0 mg/kg.

The TCR sequence derives from an adult with an advanced solid tumor such as melanoma, head and neck, liver or kidney cancer. The chain joins TRBV27 to TRBJ1-2; possibly TRBD1 for D (6 bases). The input for sequencing was CD4+ or CD8+ T cells sorted from blood, taken in a trial of the OX40 agonist ivuxolimab. The CDR3 sequence: CASSLFGGGYGYTF. Written as DNA, the CDR3 is TGTGCCAGCAGTTTATTCGGGGGCGGCTATGGCTACACCTTC.